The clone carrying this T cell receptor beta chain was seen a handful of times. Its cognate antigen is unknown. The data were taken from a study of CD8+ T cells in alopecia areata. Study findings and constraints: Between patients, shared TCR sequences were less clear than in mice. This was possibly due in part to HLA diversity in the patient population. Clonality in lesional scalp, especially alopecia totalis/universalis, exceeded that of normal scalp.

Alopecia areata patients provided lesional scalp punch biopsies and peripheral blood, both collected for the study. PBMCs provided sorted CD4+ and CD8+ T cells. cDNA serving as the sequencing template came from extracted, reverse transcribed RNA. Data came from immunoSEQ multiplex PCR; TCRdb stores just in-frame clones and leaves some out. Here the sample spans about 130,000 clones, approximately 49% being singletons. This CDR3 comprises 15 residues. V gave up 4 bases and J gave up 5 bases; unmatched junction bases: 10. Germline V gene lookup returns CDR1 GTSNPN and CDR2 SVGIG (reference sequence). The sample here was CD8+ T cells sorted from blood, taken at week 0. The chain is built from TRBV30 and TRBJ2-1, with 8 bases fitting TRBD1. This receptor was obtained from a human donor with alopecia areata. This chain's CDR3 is CAWTPFETGDNEQFF. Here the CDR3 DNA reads TGTGCCTGGACCCCCTTTGAGACAGGGGACAATGAGCAGTTCTTC.